What follows are 24 T cell receptor beta chains derived from one specimen sequenced in a study of T cells in Graves' hyperthyroidism and ophthalmopathy. TCR beta CDR3 region amplification was performed from RNA transcripts. A set of HTBI primers served as the primers for a first-round RT-PCR of the TCR CDR3. TCRdb ran MiXCR on the multiplex PCR reads and lists one entry per CDR3 protein. This sample has 750,000 to 950,000 distinct CDR3 sequences, with more than 30% found just once. The sample taken for sequencing was blood. These receptors were taken from a man between 18 and 29 years old with Graves' hyperthyroidism.

The rearrangement joins TRBV7-9 to TRBJ2-6, with unresolved D. Germline V gives CDR1 SEHNR, CDR2 FQNEAQ (reference sequence). Trimming stripped 4 bases from V and 0 bases from J, with 10 bases between. The CDR3 length is 16 residues. DNA for the CDR3: TGTGCCAGCAGCTCCGACAACTACTCTGGGGCCAACGTCCTGACTTTC. This codes for CASSSDNYSGANVLTF.

In its sample, this clonotype was seen many times. The rearrangement links TRBV3-1 to TRBJ1-6; 11 bases agree with TRBD1. The germline V gene has CDR1 LGHDT and CDR2 YNNKEL (reference sequence). Trimming cost V 8 bases and J 10 bases; bases outside gene matches: 4. The CDR3 consists of 13 residues. The CDR3 sequence is CASGTGGLSPLHF. The DNA for the CDR3 is TGTGCCAGCGGGACAGGGGGTCTGTCACCCCTCCACTTT.

This clonotype was seen a few times. One end of the junction does not line up with germline, which may come from a read error. The chain employs TRBV7-9 and TRBJ2-5, with 12 bases identical to TRBD2. Germline CDR1 reads SEHNR; CDR2 reads FQNEAQ (reference sequence). The CDR3 totals 19 residues. For the CDR3, the DNA is TGCGCCAGCAGCCAAGATCAGATTACCGGACTAGCGGGGAGAGAGACCCAGTACTTC. Protein sequence: CASSQDQITGLAGRETQYF. Looking up the rest from reference TRBV7-9 and TRBJ2-5 gives the full variable domain: DTGVSQNPRHKITKRGQNVTFRCDPISEHNRLYWYRQTLGQGPEFLTYFQNEAQLEKSRLLSDRFSAERPKGSFSTLEIQRTEQGDSAMYLCASSQDQITGLAGRETQYFGPGTRLLVL.

This chain links TRBV19 with TRBJ1-2; TRBD1 might be the D (5 bases). This CDR3 contains 13 residues. V was shortened by 3 bases and J by 6 bases, with 11 bases between the two germline ends. Germline-derived CDR1 and CDR2 are LNHDA and SQIVND (reference sequence). The DNA for the CDR3 is TGTGCCAGTAGTATCGCGACAGACAATGGCTACACCTTC. It codes for CASSIATDNGYTF.

The chain combines TRBV15 with TRBJ2-2; 9 bases match TRBD1. This CDR3 comprises 16 residues. In germline, CDR1 is LNHNV, CDR2 YYDKDF (reference sequence). V trimming: 3 bases; J trimming: 7 bases; junction bases outside the gene matches: 9. The CDR3 sequence is CATSSGGTGRSGELFF. The CDR3 coding sequence is TGTGCCACCAGCAGCGGGGGGACAGGGCGGAGCGGGGAGCTGTTTTTT.

The V call is TRBV10-3, the J call TRBJ1-1; a possible D gene is TRBD1 (5 bases). V was trimmed by 8 bases and J by 3 bases, leaving 10 bases between them. Germline V gene sequence: CDR1 ENHRY, CDR2 SYGVKD. The CDR3 has 12 amino acids. The CDR3 sequence is CAIGTRDTEAFF. For the CDR3, the DNA is TGTGCCATCGGGACGAGGGACACTGAAGCTTTCTTT.

This clonotype was counted a few times. This sequence may be a read error, since a much larger clone differs from it by one base. The chain links TRBV10-3 to TRBJ1-1; D is unclear. Trimming took 4 bases from V and 2 from J, leaving 8 bases between them. The CDR3 has 13 residues. Germline lookup yields CDR1 ENHRY and CDR2 SYGVKD. The CDR3 bases are TGTGCCATCAGTGGGGCCCTCAACACTGAAGCTTTCTTT. Its protein product is CAISGALNTEAFF.

This clonotype was detected many times. The chain employs TRBV2 and TRBJ1-6; D is undetermined. V lost 1 base and J 8 bases, leaving 3 bases between the germline ends. The CDR3 extends over 12 amino acids. Germline CDR1 SNHLY, CDR2 FYNNEI. CDR3 coding DNA: TGTGCCAGCAGTGAAGACGATTCACCCCTCCACTTT. Its protein is CASSEDDSPLHF.

The chain employs TRBV5-4 and TRBJ1-2; D remains unclear. The CDR3 covers 15 residues. Germline assignment: CDR1 SGHNT and CDR2 YYREEE (reference sequence). V was cut by 3 bases and J by 4 bases, with 16 bases left in between. The CDR3 loop reads CASSWAGSDGYGYTF. CDR3 nucleotide sequence: TGTGCCAGCAGCTGGGCGGGATCAGACGGCTATGGCTACACCTTC.

This clonotype was picked up many times. The chain links TRBV24-1 to TRBJ1-5; D call uncertain. This CDR3 has 14 amino acids. The germline V gene has CDR1 KGHDR and CDR2 SFDVKD. Trimming stripped 6 bases from V and 2 bases from J, with 10 bases between. The chain's CDR3 is CATSPGSGNQPQHF. The CDR3 DNA follows: TGTGCCACCAGTCCCGGGTCGGGCAATCAGCCCCAGCATTTT.

For this clonotype: A single base separates this from a much larger clone, so it may be a read error. The chain employs TRBV9 and TRBJ2-5, with D perhaps being TRBD1 or TRBD2 (5 bases each). The length of the CDR3 is 15 residues. The germline V gene has CDR1 SGDLS and CDR2 YYNGEE. The CDR3: CVSSVEAGTQKTQYF. The CDR3 bases are TGTGTCAGCAGCGTAGAGGCAGGGACCCAAAAGACCCAGTACTTC.

Only one count was recorded for this clonotype. The V gene is TRBV15, the J gene TRBJ2-7, with D perhaps TRBD2 (5 bases). The V gene's germline CDR1 is LNHNV and CDR2 YYDKDF (reference sequence). V lost 3 bases and J lost 5, with 14 bases in between. The CDR3 covers 14 residues. The CDR3 loop reads CATSRRHGNNEQYF. In DNA, the CDR3 is TGTGCCACCAGCAGGAGACACGGGAATAACGAGCAGTACTTC.

The gene calls are TRBV12-3 or TRBV12-4 and TRBJ1-5; TRBD1 matches 8 bases. V lost 6 bases, J lost 9 bases, and 10 bases stayed unmatched. The CDR3 consists of 14 residues. CDR3 nucleotide sequence: TGTGCCAGCAGCCTTCCGGACAGGGTCTGGCCCCAGCATTTT. Amino acids: CASSLPDRVWPQHF.

CDR3 residues: CASIAGTGDPEAFF. The CDR3 nucleotides read TGCGCCAGCATCGCCGGGACAGGGGACCCTGAAGCTTTCTTT. The genes are TRBV5-1 and TRBJ1-1; 10 positions agree with TRBD1. There are 14 residues in the CDR3. Trimming cost V 6 bases and J 6 bases; bases outside gene matches: 8. CDR1 is SGHRS, CDR2 YFSETQ, per germline.

V gene TRBV10-3 combines with J gene TRBJ1-2; a weak D match, TRBD1 (5 bases). Germline V CDR1 and CDR2: ENHRY, SYGVKD. This CDR3 is built from 12 residues. Between the trimmed V and J ends, which lost 11 bases and 1 base, there was a span of 11 bases. The CDR3 coding sequence is TGTGCCTGGGACGGATTTAACTATGGCTACACCTTC. Translated: CAWDGFNYGYTF.

The V and J genes are TRBV29-1 and TRBJ1-5, with D tentatively TRBD1 (6 bases). Trimming left V 8 bases short and J 6 bases short, with 17 bases between. The germline CDR1 and CDR2 sequences are SQVTM and ANQGSEA. This CDR3 spans 13 amino acids. The CDR3: CSLGEWGRQPQHF. The CDR3, as DNA: TGCAGCTTAGGGGAATGGGGGCGTCAGCCCCAGCATTTT.

The rearrangement uses TRBV20-1 and TRBJ1-5, with TRBD1 as a possible D gene (6 bases). Germline V gene lookup returns CDR1 DFQATT and CDR2 SNEGSKA (reference sequence). Trimming pared 6 bases from V and 2 bases from J, leaving 14 bases between. The CDR3 runs 14 residues. The CDR3 bases are TGCAGTGCCTGTGACTACAGGGGCAATCAGCCCCAGCATTTT. Translating gives CSACDYRGNQPQHF.

This chain links TRBV4-1 with TRBJ2-5; 8 nucleotides match TRBD2. V dropped 1 base and J dropped 0; count of bases not matched to a gene: 1. There are 15 residues in the CDR3. CDR1 and CDR2 (germline): MGHRA, YSYEKL. The CDR3 region is CASSQASGYQETQYF. The CDR3 DNA reads as TGCGCCAGCAGCCAAGCTAGCGGGTACCAAGAGACCCAGTACTTC.

This clonotype was observed many times. At one of its ends the junction is not consistent with the germline gene, which may arise from a read error. V and J are TRBV12-3 or TRBV12-4 and TRBJ1-2; no definite D call. The CDR3 spans 12 residues. The CDR3 sequence is CASSLGSYGYTF. As DNA, the CDR3 is TGTGCCAGCAGCTTAGGCAGCTATGGCTACACCTTC.

The chain is built from TRBV3-1 and TRBJ1-5; D remains unclear. Germline CDR1 reads LGHDT; CDR2 reads YNNKEL (reference sequence). This CDR3 is 18 amino acids long. V lost 0 bases, J lost 0 bases, and 15 bases lay in between. The CDR3 protein is CASSQDPPGGYSNQPQHF. CDR3 in DNA: TGTGCCAGCAGCCAAGATCCCCCAGGTGGTTATAGCAATCAGCCCCAGCATTTT.

This clonotype was found many times. CDR3 region: CASSVGTAVHEAFF. The CDR3 region has the DNA TGTGCCAGCAGCGTCGGGACGGCAGTGCATGAAGCTTTCTTT. The chain carries TRBV12-3 or TRBV12-4 and TRBJ1-1, with D possibly matching TRBD1 (5 bases). V lost 6 bases and J 7 bases, leaving 18 bases between the germline ends. The CDR3 covers 14 residues.

V and J are TRBV20-1 and TRBJ2-5; possible D gene TRBD1, 5 bases. From germline, CDR1 is DFQATT and CDR2 SNEGSKA (reference sequence). The CDR3 totals 15 residues. V shed 0 bases and J shed 2 bases, with 13 bases lying between them. CDR3 amino acids: CSARDRPRTQETQYF. The CDR3, as DNA: TGCAGTGCTAGAGATCGACCGAGGACACAAGAGACCCAGTACTTC.

This chain uses TRBV19 with TRBJ2-2; 7 positions agree with TRBD1. CDR1 and CDR2 (germline): LNHDA, SQIVND (reference sequence). The CDR3 contains 17 residues. With 3 bases clipped from V and 2 bases from J, the junction kept 9 bases outside the gene matches. CDR3 region: CASSILPGQSNTGELFF. The CDR3 DNA sequence: TGTGCCAGTAGTATCCTTCCGGGACAGAGTAACACCGGGGAGCTGTTTTTT.

About this clonotype itself: Given a much more abundant clone one base away, this may be a read error. This chain connects TRBV7-9 to TRBJ2-7, with TRBD2 as a possible D gene (5 bases). Germline CDR1 is SEHNR and CDR2 is FQNEAQ (reference sequence). There are 12 residues in the CDR3. Trimming left V 4 bases short and J 6 bases short, with 10 bases between. The CDR3 spells CASSSARGEQYF. The CDR3 bases are TGTGCCAGCAGCTCCGCACGGGGCGAGCAGTACTTC.